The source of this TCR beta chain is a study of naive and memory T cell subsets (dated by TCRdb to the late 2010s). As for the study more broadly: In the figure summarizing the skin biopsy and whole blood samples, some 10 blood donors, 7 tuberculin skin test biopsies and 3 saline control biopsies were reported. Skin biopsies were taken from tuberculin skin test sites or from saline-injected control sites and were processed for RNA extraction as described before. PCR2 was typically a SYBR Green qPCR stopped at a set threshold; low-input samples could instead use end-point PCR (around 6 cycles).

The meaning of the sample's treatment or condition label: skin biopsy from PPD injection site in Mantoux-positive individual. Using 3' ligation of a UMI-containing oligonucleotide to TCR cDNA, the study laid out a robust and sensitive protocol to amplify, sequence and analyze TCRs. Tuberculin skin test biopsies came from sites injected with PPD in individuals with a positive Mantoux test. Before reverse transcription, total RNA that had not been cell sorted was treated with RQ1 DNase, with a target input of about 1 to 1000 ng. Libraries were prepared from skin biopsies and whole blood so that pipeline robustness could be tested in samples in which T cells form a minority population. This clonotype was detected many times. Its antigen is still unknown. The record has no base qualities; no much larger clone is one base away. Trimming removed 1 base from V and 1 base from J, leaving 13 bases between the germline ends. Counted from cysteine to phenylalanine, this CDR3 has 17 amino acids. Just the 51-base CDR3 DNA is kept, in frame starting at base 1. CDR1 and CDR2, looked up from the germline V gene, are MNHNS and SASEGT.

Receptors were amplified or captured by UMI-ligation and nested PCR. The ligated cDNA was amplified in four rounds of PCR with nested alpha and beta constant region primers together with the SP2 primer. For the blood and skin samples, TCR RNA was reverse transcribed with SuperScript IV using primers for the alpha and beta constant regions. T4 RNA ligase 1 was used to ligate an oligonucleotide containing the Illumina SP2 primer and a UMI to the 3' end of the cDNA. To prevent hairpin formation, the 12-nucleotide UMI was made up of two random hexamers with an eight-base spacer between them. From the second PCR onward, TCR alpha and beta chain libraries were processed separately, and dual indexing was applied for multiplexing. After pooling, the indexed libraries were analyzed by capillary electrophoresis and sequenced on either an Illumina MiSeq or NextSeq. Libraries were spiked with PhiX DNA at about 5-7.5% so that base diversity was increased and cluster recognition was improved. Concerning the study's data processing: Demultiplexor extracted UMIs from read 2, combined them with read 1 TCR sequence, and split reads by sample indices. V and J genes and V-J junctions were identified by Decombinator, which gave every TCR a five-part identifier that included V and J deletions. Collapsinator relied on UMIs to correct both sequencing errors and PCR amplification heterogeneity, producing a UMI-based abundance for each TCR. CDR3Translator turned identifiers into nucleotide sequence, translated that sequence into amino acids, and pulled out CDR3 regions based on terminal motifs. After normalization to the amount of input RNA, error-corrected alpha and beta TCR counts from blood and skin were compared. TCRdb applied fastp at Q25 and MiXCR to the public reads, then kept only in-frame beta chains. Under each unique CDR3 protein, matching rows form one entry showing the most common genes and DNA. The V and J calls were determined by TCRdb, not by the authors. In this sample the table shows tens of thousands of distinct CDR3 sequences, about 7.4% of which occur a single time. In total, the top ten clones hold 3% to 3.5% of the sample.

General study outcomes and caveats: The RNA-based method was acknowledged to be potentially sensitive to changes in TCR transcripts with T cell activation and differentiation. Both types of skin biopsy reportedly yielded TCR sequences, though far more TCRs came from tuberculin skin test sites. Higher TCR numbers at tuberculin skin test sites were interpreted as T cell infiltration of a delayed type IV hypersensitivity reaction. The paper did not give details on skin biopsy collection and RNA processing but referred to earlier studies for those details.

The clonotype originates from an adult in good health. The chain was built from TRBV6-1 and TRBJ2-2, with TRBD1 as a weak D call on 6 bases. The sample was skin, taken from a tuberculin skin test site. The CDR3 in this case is CASSEVVWGQNTGELFF. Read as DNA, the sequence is TGTGCCAGCAGTGAAGTCGTTTGGGGACAGAACACCGGGGAGCTGTTTTTT.